This TCR beta chain was profiled in a study of vaccination and CD4 T cells after COVID-19. Germline CDR1 reads SEHNR; CDR2 reads FQNEAQ (reference sequence). The CDR3 is 14 amino acids. For this clonotype: The junction and the germline gene differ at one end; a read error may be behind it.

TCRdb re-derived calls from the PCR reads in MiXCR, one entry per CDR3 protein. This repertoire shows just over 35,000 distinct CDR3 sequences, 36% found once; its top ten account for about 5.3%. As for time point: late sampling 161 to 241 days after vaccination in a few convalescent patients. The sequence came from a human donor who had recovered from COVID-19. V is TRBV7-9 and J is TRBJ2-7, with D uncertain. The material sequenced was CD4+ T cells from blood, taken about 7 months after SARS-CoV-2 vaccination. The CDR3 DNA reads TGTGCCAGCAGCTTGGGTAGGGAACCCTACAAGCAGTACTTC. Translation: CASSLGREPYKQYF.